Listed here are 13 T cell receptor beta chains from one sample, sequenced in a study of vaccination and CD4 T cells after COVID-19. Their antigens remain unidentified. The treatment here: approximately 9-day PBMC culture with coronavirus spike peptide pools or control peptides (ViraFEST assay). Scientists ran DNA taken from cultured CD4+ T cells through the Oncomine TCR Beta short-read assay for sequencing. In TCRdb, the PCR reads were re-called with MiXCR into one record per CDR3 protein. The sample has some 15,000 distinct CDR3 sequences, approximately 73% seen once. Sequencing was performed on CD4+ T cells from blood, cultured in vitro. These receptors were collected from a human donor who had recovered from COVID-19.

This clonotype was detected only a few times. CDR3 loop: CSALGLAGNQETQYF. The CDR3 coding sequence is TGCAGTGCTTTAGGACTAGCGGGGAACCAAGAGACCCAGTACTTC. The chain uses TRBV20-1 and TRBJ2-5; 12 nucleotides agree with TRBD2. The CDR3 runs 15 residues. The junction had 4 bases not matched to a gene; V was cut back by 5 bases and J by 0 bases. Per germline, CDR1 DFQATT and CDR2 SNEGSKA (reference sequence).

The V and J genes are TRBV7-2 and TRBJ2-1, with D perhaps TRBD2 (7 bases). The CDR3 is 15 residues long. Per germline, CDR1 SGHTA and CDR2 FQGNSA. Trimming removed 5 bases at V and 5 bases at J, with 16 bases between. The CDR3 bases are TGTGCCAGCAGCCCCGGACAGCGGGGTAACAATGAGCAGTTCTTC. This gives the protein CASSPGQRGNNEQFF.

The chain carries TRBV24-1 and TRBJ1-1; D uncertain. The germline CDR1 and CDR2 sequences are KGHDR and SFDVKD. The CDR3 sequence is 13 residues long. V was clipped by 2 bases and J by 7 bases, with 10 bases between them. Here the CDR3 reads CATSDWGKGEAFF. CDR3 coding DNA: TGTGCCACCAGTGATTGGGGTAAGGGTGAAGCTTTCTTT.

The rearrangement joins TRBV20-1 to TRBJ2-5, with 7 bases fitting TRBD1. There are 14 residues in the CDR3. CDR1 and CDR2 from the germline V gene are DFQATT and SNEGSKA (reference sequence). V was pared by 8 bases and J by 4 bases, with 13 bases of the junction left unmatched. CDR3: CSKAPLQGLETQYF. CDR3 bases: TGCAGTAAGGCCCCCCTACAGGGGTTAGAGACCCAGTACTTC.

The gene calls are TRBV12-3 or TRBV12-4 and TRBJ1-2; no clear D. V lost 1 base to trimming and J lost 1 base, with 4 bases between them. The CDR3 runs 13 residues. The CDR3 loop reads CASSLGGNYGYTF. For the CDR3, the DNA is TGTGCCAGCAGTTTAGGGGGTAACTATGGCTACACCTTC.

This sequence joins TRBV12-3 or TRBV12-4 and TRBJ2-5; D perhaps matches TRBD2 (5 bases). The V end was cut by 6 bases, the J end by 3 bases, with 11 bases between. The CDR3 spans 13 residues. The chain's CDR3 is CASRPLVEETQYF. The CDR3 DNA reads TGTGCCAGCAGGCCACTAGTTGAAGAGACCCAGTACTTC.

V usage is TRBV28 and J usage is TRBJ1-5; D is perhaps TRBD1 (5 bases). This CDR3 has 17 residues. CDR1 MDHEN and CDR2 SYDVKM come from the germline V gene. Trimming removed 6 bases from V and 0 bases from J, with 18 bases in between. CDR3 bases: TGTGCCAGCAGGGGAAGGGGTGGGGGATATAGCAATCAGCCCCAGCATTTT. It is translated as CASRGRGGGYSNQPQHF.

CDR3 DNA: TGTGCCACCAGCAGAGAATTGGCCCCATACAATGAGCAGTTCTTC. It encodes CATSRELAPYNEQFF. The chain links TRBV15 to TRBJ2-1; D ambiguous. Germline lookup yields CDR1 LNHNV and CDR2 YYDKDF (reference sequence). V was cut by 0 bases and J by 4 bases, with 10 bases left in between. The CDR3 consists of 15 residues.

The chain has TRBV15 and TRBJ1-1; 8 bases are a match to TRBD1. This CDR3 comprises 14 residues. With V trimmed by 5 bases and J by 7 bases, 9 bases remained unmatched. CDR1 and CDR2 from the germline V gene are LNHNV and YYDKDF (reference sequence). Here the CDR3 reads CATSLQGGIGEAFF. The CDR3 DNA follows: TGTGCCACCAGCTTACAGGGGGGAATTGGTGAAGCTTTCTTT.

The chain carries TRBV6-1 and TRBJ2-3; 11 bases are shared with TRBD2. CDR3 length: 14 amino acids. CDR1 and CDR2 (germline): MNHNS, SASEGT. Trimming removed 6 bases from V and 6 bases from J; junction bases left unmatched: 5. This CDR3 is CASSPTSGTDTQYF. The CDR3 nucleotides are TGTGCCAGCAGCCCGACTAGCGGGACGGATACGCAGTATTTT.

The rearrangement uses TRBV25-1 and TRBJ2-2; D gene unclear. The CDR3 sequence is 13 residues long. Germline lookup yields CDR1 MGHDK and CDR2 SYGVNS. The V end was cut by 5 bases, the J end by 7 bases, with 11 bases between. CDR3 nucleotide sequence: TGTGCCAGCAGTTCTCGGATCGGCGGGGAGCTGTTTTTT. Protein sequence: CASSSRIGGELFF. The full variable domain, rest sourced from reference TRBV25-1 and TRBJ2-2, is EADIYQTPRYLVIGTGKKITLECSQTMGHDKMYWYQQDPGMELHLIHYSYGVNSTEKGDLSSESTVSRIRTEHFPLTLESARPSHTSQYLCASSSRIGGELFFGEGSRLTVL.

V usage is TRBV7-9 and J usage is TRBJ2-5, with 9 bases lining up with TRBD2. CDR1 SEHNR and CDR2 FQNEAQ come from the germline V gene (reference sequence). Losses at the gene ends were 3 bases for V and 4 bases for J; bases not matched to a gene: 12. This CDR3 contains 17 residues. The CDR3 is CASSLWASGKWGETQYF. CDR3 bases: TGTGCCAGCAGCTTGTGGGCTAGCGGGAAGTGGGGAGAGACCCAGTACTTC.

CDR3 sequence reads: CATSRGTAHTGELFF. Here the CDR3 DNA reads TGTGCCACCAGCCGGGGAACGGCACACACCGGGGAGCTGTTTTTT. This sequence joins TRBV24-1 and TRBJ2-2; maybe TRBD2 (5 bases). V shed 7 bases and J shed 3 bases, with 14 bases lying between them. CDR1 and CDR2 from the germline V gene are KGHDR and SFDVKD. The CDR3 consists of 15 residues.